The present entry profiles one TCR beta chain with its context. What it recognizes is unknown. Donors in the study were healthy people who gave bone marrow. The data belong to a study of cytomegalovirus exposure and HLA in healthy donors. Study-level findings and limits: HLA alleles were associated with roughly 17,000 TCR beta sequences in a later analysis at 0.05 false discovery rate. A later analysis found that most CMV-associated TCR beta chains appeared HLA-restricted.

The germline CDR1 and CDR2 sequences are SGDLS and YYNGEE. This CDR3 contains 15 residues. Trimming took off 0 bases at V and 2 bases at J, with 9 bases between the two ends. Primers: 60 Vbeta forward and 13 Jbeta reverse. TCRdb's copy holds only in-frame clones and misses some; the assay was immunoSEQ multiplex PCR. This sample has roughly 130,000 clones, with approximately 80% found just once. Sequenced input: PBMCs. The chain couples TRBV9 to TRBJ2-1; a weak D match, TRBD2 (5 bases). This clonotype originated in a male donor in good health and CMV-seropositive. The CDR3 sequence is CASSVDGNPYNEQFF. The CDR3 DNA reads as TGTGCCAGCAGCGTAGACGGGAATCCCTACAATGAGCAGTTCTTC.